A selection of T cell receptor beta chains follows, all from one sample in a study of T cell repertoires in cytomegalovirus infection. These receptors have no known antigen. MiXCR, run by TCRdb on the reads, gives a single entry per CDR3 protein. The table has about 310,000 distinct CDR3 sequences, about 25% seen once. Here the sequenced sample was cultured PBMCs, taken from culture after CMV antigen stimulation. These receptors originate from a human donor in good health (CMV status not recorded). Some clones in this sample may be carry-over from other donors' samples. CDR3s include the opening cysteine and the closing phenylalanine or tryptophan. A D gene is named only where the DNA matches it firmly. Clone size appears in some rows only: once, few, many, or a class for an expanded clone.

d_gene: TRBD2; v_gene: TRBV20-1; abundance: few; j_gene: TRBJ2-1; CDR3aa: CSARVLAGGPDEQFF; CDR3nt: TGCAGTGCTAGAGTCCTAGCGGGAGGGCCGGATGAGCAGTTCTTC
d_gene: NA; v_gene: TRBV4-1; abundance: NA; j_gene: TRBJ1-5; CDR3aa: CASSHHLDGANNQPQHF; CDR3nt: TGCGCCAGCAGCCATCACTTGGACGGGGCTAACAATCAGCCCCAGCATTTT
d_gene: TRBD1; v_gene: TRBV29-1; abundance: once; j_gene: TRBJ2-7; CDR3aa: CSVEDRGNEQYF; CDR3nt: TGCAGCGTTGAGGACAGGGGAAACGAGCAGTACTTC
d_gene: TRBD2; v_gene: TRBV27; abundance: few; j_gene: TRBJ2-1; CDR3aa: CASSLSSGRAISYNEQFF; CDR3nt: TGTGCCAGCAGTTTAAGTAGCGGGAGGGCCATTTCCTACAATGAGCAGTTCTTC
d_gene: NA; v_gene: TRBV7-9; abundance: NA; j_gene: TRBJ2-5; CDR3aa: CASSPPGRKVAGETQYF; CDR3nt: TGTGCCAGCAGCCCCCCGGGCAGAAAGGTGGCCGGGGAGACCCAGTACTTC
d_gene: TRBD1; v_gene: TRBV28; abundance: NA; j_gene: TRBJ2-5; CDR3aa: CASRTRMGQGHETQYF; CDR3nt: TGTGCCAGCAGGACACGCATGGGACAGGGTCACGAGACCCAGTACTTC
d_gene: NA; v_gene: TRBV7-2; abundance: once; j_gene: TRBJ1-2; CDR3aa: CASSGGVAAYGYTF; CDR3nt: TGTGCCAGCAGTGGCGGGGTTGCCGCTTATGGCTACACCTTC
d_gene: NA; v_gene: TRBV5-1; abundance: many; j_gene: TRBJ1-5; CDR3aa: CASSLSGGNQPQHF; CDR3nt: TGCGCCAGCAGTTTATCGGGGGGCAATCAGCCCCAGCATTTT
d_gene: NA; v_gene: TRBV7-2; abundance: few; j_gene: TRBJ2-3; CDR3aa: CASSLVRGGLTDTQYF; CDR3nt: TGTGCCAGCAGCTTAGTCCGTGGAGGCCTCACAGATACGCAGTATTTT
d_gene: NA; v_gene: TRBV7-2; abundance: NA; j_gene: TRBJ2-7; CDR3aa: CASSLDPALFSYEQYF; CDR3nt: TGTGCCAGCAGCTTAGACCCGGCCCTCTTCTCCTACGAGCAGTACTTC
d_gene: TRBD2; v_gene: TRBV6-1; abundance: NA; j_gene: TRBJ2-1; CDR3aa: CASSPLAGVGNEQFF; CDR3nt: TGTGCCAGCAGCCCCCTAGCGGGAGTCGGGAATGAGCAGTTCTTC
d_gene: NA; v_gene: TRBV12-3/TRBV12-4; abundance: few; j_gene: TRBJ2-6; CDR3aa: CASSPRGANVLTF; CDR3nt: TGTGCCAGCAGCCCCCGCGGGGCCAACGTCCTGACTTTC
d_gene: TRBD2; v_gene: TRBV30; abundance: once; j_gene: TRBJ2-1; CDR3aa: CAWSVVGRAGDEQFF; CDR3nt: TGTGCCTGGAGTGTAGTCGGGAGGGCCGGGGATGAGCAGTTCTTC
d_gene: TRBD1; v_gene: TRBV6-5; abundance: few; j_gene: TRBJ1-2; CDR3aa: CASSDRQGGLSYTF; CDR3nt: TGTGCCAGCAGTGACCGACAGGGAGGTTTGAGCTACACCTTC
d_gene: TRBD1; v_gene: TRBV7-8; abundance: many; j_gene: TRBJ1-1; CDR3aa: CASSLGQGVAEAFF; CDR3nt: TGTGCCAGCAGCTTAGGGCAGGGGGTCGCTGAAGCTTTCTTT
d_gene: TRBD2; v_gene: TRBV11-2; abundance: few; j_gene: TRBJ2-1; CDR3aa: CASSPQTSGFNRYNEQFF; CDR3nt: TGTGCCAGCAGCCCGCAGACTAGCGGGTTTAATCGCTACAATGAGCAGTTCTTC
d_gene: TRBD2; v_gene: TRBV7-3; abundance: few; j_gene: TRBJ2-1; CDR3aa: CASSRGSGSGREQFF; CDR3nt: TGTGCCAGCAGCCGGGGGAGCGGGAGCGGGCGTGAGCAGTTCTTC
d_gene: NA; v_gene: TRBV20-1; abundance: NA; j_gene: TRBJ1-5; CDR3aa: CSAREGWFSNQPQHF; CDR3nt: TGCAGTGCTAGAGAGGGTTGGTTTAGCAATCAGCCCCAGCATTTT
d_gene: TRBD2; v_gene: TRBV10-3; abundance: NA; j_gene: TRBJ2-7; CDR3aa: CATAGTSGTGTYEQYF; CDR3nt: TGTGCCACGGCCGGGACTAGCGGGACGGGTACTTACGAGCAGTACTTC
d_gene: TRBD1; v_gene: TRBV28; abundance: few; j_gene: TRBJ2-2; CDR3aa: CASSLAAGDRAGGELFF; CDR3nt: TGTGCCAGCAGTTTAGCGGCCGGAGACAGGGCGGGCGGGGAGCTGTTTTTT
d_gene: NA; v_gene: TRBV5-8; abundance: few; j_gene: TRBJ1-5; CDR3aa: CASSLYQSNQPQHF; CDR3nt: TGTGCCAGCAGCTTGTACCAGAGCAATCAGCCCCAGCATTTT
d_gene: TRBD1; v_gene: TRBV7-9; abundance: few; j_gene: TRBJ1-5; CDR3aa: CASSPGGQPQHF; CDR3nt: TGTGCCAGCAGCCCAGGGGGTCAGCCCCAGCATTTT
d_gene: NA; v_gene: TRBV18; abundance: NA; j_gene: TRBJ1-3; CDR3aa: CASSPPNHAQGSSGNTIYF; CDR3nt: TGTGCCAGCTCACCACCAAATCACGCACAGGGAAGCTCTGGAAACACCATATATTTT
d_gene: TRBD1; v_gene: TRBV7-9; abundance: few; j_gene: TRBJ1-1; CDR3aa: CASSFDGQGEAFF; CDR3nt: TGTGCCAGCAGCTTCGACGGACAGGGTGAAGCTTTCTTT
d_gene: TRBD2; v_gene: TRBV6-2/TRBV6-3; abundance: NA; j_gene: TRBJ2-1; CDR3aa: CATEEREGPNEQFF; CDR3nt: TGTGCCACCGAGGAGCGGGAGGGCCCGAATGAGCAGTTCTTC
d_gene: TRBD2; v_gene: TRBV7-6; abundance: few; j_gene: TRBJ2-1; CDR3aa: CASSQISGRVRMNEQFF; CDR3nt: TGTGCCAGCAGCCAGATTAGCGGGAGAGTTAGGATGAATGAGCAGTTCTTC
d_gene: TRBD2; v_gene: TRBV6-4; abundance: few; j_gene: TRBJ2-1; CDR3aa: CASSAQTSGKNEQFF; CDR3nt: TGTGCCAGCAGTGCCCAGACTAGCGGGAAGAATGAGCAGTTCTTC
d_gene: NA; v_gene: TRBV6-2/TRBV6-3; abundance: many; j_gene: TRBJ2-7; CDR3aa: CASSYGTAAGEQYF; CDR3nt: TGTGCCAGCAGTTACGGCACGGCGGCAGGCGAGCAGTACTTC
d_gene: TRBD1; v_gene: TRBV28; abundance: few; j_gene: TRBJ2-1; CDR3aa: CASSSGQGYEQFF; CDR3nt: TGTGCCAGCAGTTCGGGACAGGGGTATGAGCAGTTCTTC
d_gene: TRBD2; v_gene: TRBV11-2; abundance: few; j_gene: TRBJ2-3; CDR3aa: CASSGGRPRGRATDTQYF; CDR3nt: TGTGCCAGCAGCGGAGGGAGACCTCGTGGGAGGGCCACAGATACGCAGTATTTT
d_gene: NA; v_gene: TRBV7-8; abundance: NA; j_gene: TRBJ2-5; CDR3aa: CASSLETSGQETQYF; CDR3nt: TGTGCCAGCAGCTTAGAAACCTCGGGCCAAGAGACCCAGTACTTC
d_gene: NA; v_gene: TRBV20-1; abundance: NA; j_gene: TRBJ2-4; CDR3aa: CSASPFRGGEDKNIQYF; CDR3nt: TGCAGTGCTAGTCCTTTCAGGGGGGGCGAGGACAAAAACATTCAGTACTTC
d_gene: NA; v_gene: TRBV7-8; abundance: many; j_gene: TRBJ2-3; CDR3aa: CASSPQAGSVADTQYF; CDR3nt: TGTGCCAGCAGCCCCCAGGCGGGGAGTGTAGCAGATACGCAGTATTTT
d_gene: TRBD2; v_gene: TRBV4-2; abundance: NA; j_gene: TRBJ2-2; CDR3aa: CASSQPGTSGGGELFF; CDR3nt: TGTGCCAGCAGCCAGCCCGGGACTAGCGGAGGCGGGGAGCTGTTTTTT
d_gene: NA; v_gene: TRBV5-1; abundance: few; j_gene: TRBJ2-7; CDR3aa: CASSLATDSYEQYF; CDR3nt: TGCGCCAGCAGCTTGGCAACAGACTCCTACGAGCAGTACTTC